This TCR beta chain was documented in a study of T-cell memory formation after mild COVID-19. Study results and caveats: The study found contracting CD4+ clones mainly in CM and EM and contracting CD8+ clones in EMRA. Cross-reactive memory apparently joined, as some responding clones appeared in pre-infection memory. Later expanders leaned CD4+, whereas day 15 to 85 contracting clones were balanced CD4/CD8.

TCRdb ran MiXCR on the 5' RACE reads and lists one entry per CDR3 protein. The table has 550,000 to 700,000 distinct CDR3 sequences, 15% to 20% seen once. A few counts support this clonotype. Its target is unknown. V lost 5 bases, J lost 2 bases, and 16 bases lay in between. Per the germline V gene, CDR1 is GTSNPN and CDR2 is SVGIG (reference sequence). The CDR3 loop spans 14 amino acids. The TCR sequence derives from an adult woman who had mild COVID-19 (a few samples of this study predate the infection). Cell type and time point are not known. The chain is built from TRBV30 and TRBJ2-7; D is possibly TRBD1 (6 bases). The sequencing sample was made of PBMCs or a T cell subset sorted from them (not recorded which). CDR3 loop: CAWSKGRGTYEQYF. The CDR3 DNA is TGTGCCTGGTCGAAGGGCAGGGGAACCTACGAGCAGTACTTC.